Sequencing of this TCR beta chain was carried out in a study of CD4 T cells in relation to SARS-CoV-2 and coronaviruses. The overall study: Convalescent patients had median age about 40 years, range 21 to 72.

Uncultured naive and memory CD4+ T cells supplied DNA for deep TCR-beta sequencing. The data were produced by immunoSEQ multiplex PCR, yet TCRdb's version contains in-frame clones alone and is incomplete. The sample comprises 30,000 to 45,000 clones, around 87% of which are singletons, and roughly 9% rests with the top ten. Germline V lookup: CDR1 SQVTM, CDR2 ANQGSEA. J lost 7 bases, V lost 4 bases, and 10 bases had no gene match. The CDR3 length is 15 residues. Study-level findings and limits: According to naive versus memory sequencing, detected responses are memory recall, not newly primed. About 64% of donors had memory CD4+ clonotypes crossrecognizing SARS-CoV-2 and common cold coronavirus spike.

As regards this clone: What it binds is not known.

The sample consisted of memory CD4+ T cells from PBMCs. The J gene is TRBJ2-2, the V gene TRBV29-1; 9 nucleotides agree with TRBD2. This TCR came from an adult with COVID-19. CDR3 DNA: TGCAGCGTTGGAGTTGGAGCGGGGGGACTCGGGGAGCTGTTTTTT. This gives the protein CSVGVGAGGLGELFF.